This T cell receptor (beta chain) was sequenced in a study of blood T cell repertoires in COVID-19. As for the study in general: The samples span acute and convalescent COVID-19 from the United States, Italy and Spain. In each case, the material was cDNA or gDNA derived from T cells, B-cell-depleted T cells, or PBMCs.

With V trimmed by 3 bases and J by 4 bases, 2 bases remained unmatched. CDR3 size: 14 residues. Germline values: CDR1 SGHTA, CDR2 FQGNSA. Per the authors' pipeline: Estimated nucleated cell counts came from reference gene primer amplification. The assay was immunoSEQ multiplex PCR, and TCRdb's table has in-frame clones only and misses some. The V and J calls and clone size were taken over from that table, and D and trimming were inferred from the DNA. Counted here are about 200,000 clones, 86% occurring once; the ten biggest clones make up approximately 0.75%. This sequence was found in a woman in her seventies with acute or convalescent COVID-19. Sequences were obtained from peripheral blood. The V and J genes are TRBV7-2 and TRBJ2-4, with 8 bases matching TRBD1. The CDR3, as DNA: TGTGCCAGCAGCTTCGACAGGGGAAAAAACATTCAGTACTTC. Translating it yields CASSFDRGKNIQYF.